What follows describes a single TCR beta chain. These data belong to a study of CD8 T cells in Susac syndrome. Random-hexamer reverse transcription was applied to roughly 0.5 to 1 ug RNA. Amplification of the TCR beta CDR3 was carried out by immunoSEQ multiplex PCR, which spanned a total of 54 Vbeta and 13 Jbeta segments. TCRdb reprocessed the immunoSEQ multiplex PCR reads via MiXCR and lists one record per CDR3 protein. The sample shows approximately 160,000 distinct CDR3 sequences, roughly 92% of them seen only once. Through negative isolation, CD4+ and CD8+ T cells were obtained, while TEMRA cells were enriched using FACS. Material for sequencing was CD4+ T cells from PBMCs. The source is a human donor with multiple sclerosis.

The CDR3 loop is CASSLEVGGRDLNEQFF. The CDR3 DNA reads TGTGCCAGCAGCTTGGAGGTCGGAGGGAGGGACTTGAATGAGCAGTTCTTC. The rearrangement joins TRBV5-6 to TRBJ2-1; 7 nucleotides line up with TRBD2. Per germline, CDR1 SGHDT and CDR2 YYEEEE. J lost 7 bases, V lost 0 bases, and 13 bases had no gene match. CDR3 length: 17 residues. Combining the CDR3 with reference TRBV5-6 and TRBJ2-1 gives the whole variable domain DAGVTQSPTHLIKTRGQQVTLRCSPKSGHDTVSWYQQALGQGPQFIFQYYEEEERQRGNFPDRFSGHQFPNYSSELNVNALLLGDSALYLCASSLEVGGRDLNEQFFGPGTRLTVL.